A single sample gave rise to the 29 T cell receptor beta chains below, sequenced in a study of regulatory dendritic cells for organ transplantation. Only in-frame clones appear in the TCRdb table, and some are missing; sequencing was by immunoSEQ multiplex PCR. The sample has tens of thousands of clones; 74% are singletons. The sample taken for sequencing was memory CD4+ T cells from blood. Documented subset: CD45RO+ memory T cells. These receptors all come from a human donor in good health.

V and J are TRBV11-2 and TRBJ1-4; 7 bases match TRBD1. The CDR3 contains 17 residues. Trimming at V came to 0 bases and at J to 0 bases, leaving 4 bases not matched to a gene. Germline V gene lookup returns CDR1 SGHAT and CDR2 FQNNGV. CDR3 loop: CASSLDNRGATNEKLFF. CDR3 in DNA: TGTGCCAGCAGCTTAGATAACAGGGGTGCAACTAATGAAAAACTGTTTTTT.

The gene calls are TRBV5-1 and TRBJ1-3, with a weak D call TRBD1 (6 bases). Trimming pared 0 bases from V and 3 bases from J, leaving 13 bases between. The CDR3 extends over 16 amino acids. Germline CDR1 is SGHRS and CDR2 is YFSETQ. CDR3 loop: CASSLDGQGSGNTIYF. The DNA of the CDR3 is TGCGCCAGCAGCTTGGACGGGCAGGGGAGTGGAAACACCATATATTTT.

The rearrangement links TRBV6-1 to TRBJ1-2; D uncertain. Germline values: CDR1 MNHNS, CDR2 SASEGT. This CDR3 comprises 12 residues. V shed 1 base and J shed 7 bases, with 7 bases lying between them. The CDR3: CASSEGTVGYTF. The CDR3 nucleotides read TGTGCCAGCAGTGAAGGAACAGTTGGCTACACCTTC.

The chain carries TRBV19 and TRBJ1-5, with D maybe TRBD1 (6 bases). The CDR3 is 13 residues long. V lost 9 bases and J lost 0, with 9 bases in between. Germline CDR1 reads LNHDA; CDR2 reads SQIVND (reference sequence). CDR3: CASRQDSNQPQHF. CDR3 coding DNA: TGTGCCAGCCGACAGGATAGCAATCAGCCCCAGCATTTT. Together with reference TRBV19 and TRBJ1-5, the CDR3 gives the full variable domain: DGGITQSPKYLFRKEGQNVTLSCEQNLNHDAMYWYRQDPGQGLRLIYYSQIVNDFQKGDIAEGYSVSREKKESFPLTVTSAQKNPTAFYLCASRQDSNQPQHFGDGTRLSIL.

The J gene is TRBJ1-1, the V gene TRBV23-1; 7 bases align to TRBD1. TRBV23-1 carries the ORF label, with uncertain function. The junction had 14 bases not matched to a gene; V was cut back by 1 base and J by 0 bases. CDR3 length: 19 amino acids. CDR3 nucleotide sequence: TGCGCCAGCAGTCAATGGTACCGAAGGGGGCCTTATATGAACACTGAAGCTTTCTTT. Protein sequence: CASSQWYRRGPYMNTEAFF.

This clone was seen only once. The chain recombines TRBV6-1 with TRBJ2-1; TRBD2 matches at 10 bases. The junction had 6 bases not matched to a gene; V was cut back by 7 bases and J by 3 bases. The CDR3 has 15 residues. In germline, CDR1 is MNHNS, CDR2 SASEGT. CDR3 sequence reads: CASMSGGAGYNEQFF. The CDR3 DNA sequence: TGTGCCAGCATGAGCGGGGGGGCTGGCTACAATGAGCAGTTCTTC.

This clone was seen just once. The V and J genes are TRBV27 and TRBJ1-2, with D possibly TRBD1 on 5 matching bases. The V end lost 4 bases, the J end lost 8 bases, and 26 bases lay between the germline ends. This CDR3 spans 17 amino acids. The germline CDR1 and CDR2 sequences are MNHEY and SMNVEV (reference sequence). CDR3 in DNA: TGTGCCAGCAGTTCCAACCCGAACCGGGGCCCCGCGGGGGGCTACACCTTC. Amino acids: CASSSNPNRGPAGGYTF.

The chain joins TRBV7-2 to TRBJ2-7; possible D gene TRBD2, 5 bases. V was clipped by 0 bases and J by 2 bases, with 11 bases between them. The CDR3 sequence is 15 residues long. CDR1 is SGHTA and CDR2 is FQGNSA in the germline V gene. DNA of the CDR3: TGTGCCAGCAGCTTAGCCCTATCCGGGGCCTACGAGCAGTACTTC. This codes for CASSLALSGAYEQYF.

The chain combines TRBV6-5 with TRBJ1-2; D gene unclear. The V gene lost 2 bases and the J gene lost 2 bases, with 12 bases spanning the gap. Germline lookup yields CDR1 MNHEY and CDR2 SVGAGI. This CDR3 has 15 residues. The CDR3 DNA sequence: TGTGCCAGCAGTTACACCTCGGGAGGGAACTATGGCTACACCTTC. This codes for CASSYTSGGNYGYTF.

The rearrangement joins TRBV4-1 to TRBJ1-3; D unresolved. V lost 4 bases to trimming and J lost 4 bases, with 14 bases between them. Germline loops: CDR1 MGHRA, CDR2 YSYEKL. The CDR3 has 15 residues. The CDR3 here is CASSRIPGAGNTIYF. Here the CDR3 DNA reads TGCGCCAGCAGCCGTATCCCTGGAGCGGGAAACACCATATATTTT.

The V and J genes are TRBV2 and TRBJ1-6; D not resolved. Trimming cost V 7 bases and J 6 bases, with 13 bases left between them. Germline CDR1 SNHLY, CDR2 FYNNEI. The CDR3 spans 14 residues. The chain's CDR3 is CASKDRGINSPLHF. CDR3 nucleotides: TGTGCCAGCAAAGATAGAGGGATTAATTCACCCCTCCACTTT.

The chain employs TRBV10-2 and TRBJ2-1; D possibly corresponds to TRBD1 (7 bases). This CDR3 spans 15 amino acids. Per the germline V gene, CDR1 is WSHSY and CDR2 is SAAADI. Trimming removed 3 bases at V and 2 bases at J, with 11 bases between. Here the CDR3 reads CASSDGGGAYNEQFF. In nucleotides, the CDR3 is TGCGCCAGCAGTGATGGAGGGGGCGCCTACAATGAGCAGTTCTTC.

The chain employs TRBV5-8 and TRBJ2-3, with D perhaps TRBD2 (5 bases). Trimming stripped 1 base from V and 4 bases from J, with 10 bases between. The CDR3 is 14 amino acids. Germline V gives CDR1 SGHTS, CDR2 YDEGEE. The CDR3 spells CASSLRGSPDTQYF. The CDR3 DNA reads as TGTGCCAGCAGCTTGCGGGGTTCCCCAGATACGCAGTATTTT.

The rearrangement uses TRBV7-2 and TRBJ2-7, with D perhaps TRBD2 (6 bases). The germline V and J ends were trimmed by 0 bases and 2 bases, with 14 bases remaining between them. The germline V gene has CDR1 SGHTA and CDR2 FQGNSA. The CDR3 is 16 amino acids. The CDR3 nucleotides read TGTGCCAGCAGCTTAGCCTCTAGCGTGGCCACCTACGAGCAGTACTTC. Translating gives CASSLASSVATYEQYF.

The genes are TRBV7-2 and TRBJ1-2; TRBD1 aligns across 10 bases. The CDR3 runs 14 residues. The germline gives CDR1 SGHTA, CDR2 FQGNSA. V gave up 4 bases and J gave up 4 bases; unmatched junction bases: 3. In DNA form, the CDR3 reads TGTGCCAGCAGCTACCGACAGGGGGCCTATGGCTACACCTTC. Translated, it gives CASSYRQGAYGYTF. The full variable domain, with the rest looked up from reference TRBV7-2 and TRBJ1-2, is GAGVSQSPSNKVTEKGKDVELRCDPISGHTALYWYRQSLGQGLEFLIYFQGNSAPDKSGLPSDRFSAERTGGSVSTLTIQRTQQEDSAVYLCASSYRQGAYGYTFGSGTRLTVV.

The genes are TRBV7-9 and TRBJ2-7, with D tentatively TRBD1 (5 bases). Germline-derived CDR1 and CDR2 are SEHNR and FQNEAQ (reference sequence). This CDR3 comprises 12 residues. The V end lost 5 bases, the J end lost 4 bases, and 9 bases lay between the germline ends. The CDR3 nucleotides are TGTGCCAGCAGCGATCAGGGTTACGAGCAGTACTTC. As protein: CASSDQGYEQYF.

V usage is TRBV6-6 and J usage is TRBJ1-3; a weak D match, TRBD1 (5 bases). The CDR3 spans 15 residues. V lost 5 bases, J lost 0 bases, and 11 bases lay in between. Germline lookup yields CDR1 MNHNY and CDR2 SVGAGI (reference sequence). In DNA form, the CDR3 reads TGTGCCAGCAGTCCGACAGACAGCTCTGGAAACACCATATATTTT. Protein product: CASSPTDSSGNTIYF.

This chain links TRBV15 with TRBJ1-5; TRBD1 matches at 7 bases. The CDR3 sequence is 16 residues long. CDR1 LNHNV and CDR2 YYDKDF come from the germline V gene (reference sequence). The V and J ends lost 5 bases and 9 bases, in that order; junction bases with no gene match: 16. The CDR3 loop reads CATSGQAPGSGRPQHF. CDR3 nucleotides: TGTGCCACCAGCGGACAGGCACCCGGGTCTGGTCGGCCCCAGCATTTT.

The gene calls are TRBV5-6 and TRBJ1-2, with 7 bases fitting TRBD1. Germline CDR1 and CDR2: SGHDT and YYEEEE. CDR3 length: 16 residues. V shed 6 bases and J 6 bases; nucleotides not matched to a gene: 17. The CDR3 is CASNNQGEILWNGYTF. CDR3 DNA sequence: TGTGCCAGCAACAATCAGGGGGAAATCCTCTGGAATGGCTACACCTTC.

This clone has just a few counts. The chain joins TRBV6-5 to TRBJ1-1, with unresolved D. The germline CDR1 and CDR2 sequences are MNHEY and SVGAGI. The CDR3 contains 11 residues. V lost 6 bases and J lost 9, with 11 bases in between. CDR3 residues: CASSDTGKAFF. For the CDR3, the DNA is TGTGCCAGCAGCGATACGGGGAAAGCTTTCTTT.

The chain is built from TRBV18 and TRBJ1-2; D not resolved. V lost 2 bases, J lost 8 bases, and 12 bases lay in between. The V gene's germline CDR1 is KGHSH and CDR2 LQKENI. The CDR3 loop spans 13 amino acids. CDR3 amino acids: CASSPDREWGYTF. The CDR3 nucleotides are TGTGCCAGCTCACCAGATAGGGAGTGGGGCTACACCTTC.

The J gene is TRBJ1-5, the V gene TRBV11-3; D is unclear. Germline-derived CDR1 and CDR2 are SGHNT and YENEEA. V was pared by 2 bases and J by 4 bases, with 6 bases between. This CDR3 contains 13 residues. The CDR3 reads CASSLWANQPQHF. The CDR3 DNA reads TGTGCCAGCAGCTTATGGGCGAATCAGCCCCAGCATTTT.

This clone was counted once. V usage is TRBV18 and J usage is TRBJ2-7, with 8 bases fitting TRBD1. The CDR3 loop spans 15 amino acids. Germline V CDR1 and CDR2: KGHSH, LQKENI. V lost 4 bases and J lost 0; bases outside the gene matches: 5. CDR3 amino acids: CASSLGTGFSYEQYF. Here the CDR3 DNA reads TGTGCCAGCTCACTCGGGACAGGCTTCTCCTACGAGCAGTACTTC.

The chain joins TRBV18 to TRBJ2-3, with 8 positions matching TRBD2. CDR1 is KGHSH, CDR2 LQKENI, per germline. V lost 2 bases and J lost 1; bases outside the gene matches: 8. This CDR3 contains 17 residues. The CDR3 loop reads CASSPNLGGGRTDTQYF. As DNA, the CDR3 is TGTGCCAGCTCACCAAATCTCGGCGGGGGGCGCACAGATACGCAGTATTTT.

This rearrangement joins TRBV11-3 to TRBJ2-1; maybe TRBD1 (6 bases). V dropped 9 bases and J dropped 6 bases, with 15 bases sitting between them. This CDR3 contains 13 residues. Germline CDR1 reads SGHNT; CDR2 reads YENEEA. The CDR3 protein is CASSSGESNEQFF. CDR3 nucleotides: TGTGCCAGTTCTTCAGGGGAATCCAATGAGCAGTTCTTC.

This sequence joins TRBV11-1 and TRBJ2-2; 7 bases are a match to TRBD1. Germline CDR1 is SGHAT and CDR2 is FQDESV (reference sequence). The CDR3 runs to 14 residues. Unmatched junction bases numbered 3, after V lost 3 bases and J lost 5 bases. Here the CDR3 reads CASSLYRGTGELFF. CDR3 bases: TGTGCCAGCAGCTTGTACAGGGGAACCGGGGAGCTGTTTTTT.

V is TRBV9 and J is TRBJ1-4, with a possible D match to TRBD1 (5 bases). Trimming took off 4 bases at V and 2 bases at J, with 15 bases between the two ends. Germline CDR1 and CDR2: SGDLS and YYNGEE. The CDR3 is 16 amino acids. The CDR3 protein is CASSPYGGGTNEKLFF. The CDR3 DNA reads as TGTGCCAGCAGCCCCTACGGGGGGGGGACTAATGAAAAACTGTTTTTT.

The gene calls are TRBV5-6 and TRBJ2-5, with 9 bases that match TRBD2. Trimming took 0 bases from V and 4 from J; bases not matched to a gene: 4. CDR1 is SGHDT, CDR2 YYEEEE, per germline. The length of the CDR3 is 15 residues. In nucleotides, the CDR3 is TGTGCCAGCAGCTTGGTCCCTAGCGGGGCAGAGACCCAGTACTTC. Its protein is CASSLVPSGAETQYF.

The J gene is TRBJ2-7, the V gene TRBV7-9; 7 bases are shared with TRBD1. The trim removed 5 bases at V and 2 bases at J, leaving 6 bases unmatched. This CDR3 contains 14 residues. Germline CDR1 and CDR2: SEHNR and FQNEAQ (reference sequence). The CDR3 region has the DNA TGTGCCAGCAGCCCTCCGGGACAGACCTACGAGCAGTACTTC. It encodes CASSPPGQTYEQYF.